A selection of T cell receptor beta chains follows, all from one sample in a study of cytomegalovirus exposure and HLA in healthy donors. Clones were read by immunoSEQ multiplex PCR, and TCRdb kept only the in-frame ones, dropping some. The table lists tens of thousands of clones, roughly four fifths of them singletons. Sequenced input: PBMCs. Receptors were obtained from a man aged 18 to 35 in good health and CMV-seronegative. CDR3s include the opening cysteine and the closing phenylalanine or tryptophan. A D gene is named only where the DNA matches it firmly. Expanded clones get a size class; other rows say once, few or many, or leave the size out.

>-|TRBD1|TRBV7-9|TRBJ1-1
TGTGCCAGCAGCCAGGGACAGATGAACACTGAAGCTTTCTTT
CASSQGQMNTEAFF
>-|-|TRBV19|TRBJ1-3
TGTGCCAGTAGCGGGGGAGGGCGCAAGAACACCATATATTTT
CASSGGGRKNTIYF
>-|TRBD2|TRBV25-1|TRBJ2-7
TGTGCCACCAAGAGCGGGAGGGCGGACGAGCAGTACTTC
CATKSGRADEQYF
>-|TRBD1|TRBV19|TRBJ2-2
TGTGCCAGTAGGGATACAGGGGCCATGAACACCGGGGAGCTGTTTTTT
CASRDTGAMNTGELFF
>-|-|TRBV28|TRBJ1-3
TGTGCCAGCATCATCGACAGTAACTCTGGAAACACCATATATTTT
CASIIDSNSGNTIYF
>-|TRBD2|TRBV28|TRBJ2-7
TGTGCCAGCCTAGCGGGAGAAGGGGACGAGCAGTACTTC
CASLAGEGDEQYF
>-|-|TRBV5-1|TRBJ2-5
TGCGCCAGCAGCTTGGTGGTGACATCGTACCAAGAGACCCAGTACTTC
CASSLVVTSYQETQYF
>-|TRBD1|TRBV29-1|TRBJ2-5
TGCAGCGCTAGACAGGGGGCAGCGGAGACCCAGTACTTC
CSARQGAAETQYF
>-|TRBD1|TRBV9|TRBJ2-2
TGTGCCAGCAGCGTACCCGGGACAGGATACACCGGGGAGCTGTTTTTT
CASSVPGTGYTGELFF
>once|TRBD1|TRBV6-5|TRBJ2-7
TGTGCCAGCAGTTATAAGGGGGCTATCAACGAGCAGTACTTC
CASSYKGAINEQYF
>-|-|TRBV9|TRBJ2-1
TGTGCCAGCAGCGTAGAAGGGGCAGCCGCGGATGAGCAGTTCTTC
CASSVEGAAADEQFF
>-|-|TRBV4-3|TRBJ2-5
TGCGCCAGCAGCCTAACACTTGACAGGAAAGAGACCCAGTACTTC
CASSLTLDRKETQYF
>-|TRBD2|TRBV7-8|TRBJ2-7
TGTGCCAGCAGCTTAGCGTTGACTAGCGGGGGCCTCTACGAGCAGTACTTC
CASSLALTSGGLYEQYF
>-|TRBD1|TRBV28|TRBJ1-4
TGTGCCAGCAGTTTGTCCGGGACAGGTCTGGAAAAACTGTTTTTT
CASSLSGTGLEKLFF
>-|TRBD2|TRBV7-2|TRBJ2-7
TGTGCCAGCAGCTTGAGTAAGAGTACTAGCGGGAGGGAGACGGGGGAGCAGTACTTC
CASSLSKSTSGRETGEQYF
>-|-|TRBV7-2|TRBJ1-2
TGTGCCAGCAGCTTAGAGCCACTCCTAGTCGGCTACACCTTC
CASSLEPLLVGYTF
>once|TRBD2|TRBV7-3|TRBJ2-3
TGTGCCAGCAGCTTAACTGGCGGGGGACCAGATACGCAGTATTTT
CASSLTGGGPDTQYF
>-|TRBD1|TRBV7-6|TRBJ1-3
TGTGCCAGCAGTCCCGGGACAGTCGGAAACACCATATATTTT
CASSPGTVGNTIYF
>few|-|TRBV6-5|TRBJ1-2
TGTGCCAGCAGTTACTCGAACATCGATGGCTACACCTTC
CASSYSNIDGYTF
>-|TRBD2|TRBV10-3|TRBJ2-7
TGTGCCATCAGTAGGAGTAGCGGGGGGAGCTCCTACGAGCAGTACTTC
CAISRSSGGSSYEQYF
>-|TRBD1|TRBV6-1|TRBJ2-7
TGTGCCAGCAGTGAAGACAGGGGGAGATACGAGCAGTACTTC
CASSEDRGRYEQYF
>-|-|TRBV28|TRBJ1-3
TGTGCCAGCAGTTTACGTCGAAACACCATATATTTT
CASSLRRNTIYF
>-|-|TRBV10-2|TRBJ1-1
TGCGCCAGCAGTGACCGGACACCGAACACTGAAGCTTTCTTT
CASSDRTPNTEAFF
>few|TRBD2|TRBV23-1|TRBJ2-3
TGCGCCAGCACTCAATCTGCCTCCCAAAAGCGGGAGATCATAGATACGCAGTATTTT
CASTQSASQKREIIDTQYF
>-|-|TRBV4-3|TRBJ2-1
TGCGCCAGCAGCCAAGAGGCAGGGGTTATGAATGAGCAGTTCTTC
CASSQEAGVMNEQFF
>-|-|TRBV4-3|TRBJ1-1
TGCGCCAGCAGTCGGGCCAGGGAGGCGGTTAACACTGAAGCTTTCTTT
CASSRAREAVNTEAFF
>-|-|TRBV28|TRBJ2-5
TGTGCCAGCAGTCGATTGGGGCGCCAAGAGACCCAGTACTTC
CASSRLGRQETQYF
>-|TRBD1|TRBV4-3|TRBJ2-4
TGCGCCAGCAGCCAGGGCCCCGGGACAGGGAGAAACATTCAGTACTTC
CASSQGPGTGRNIQYF
>-|TRBD1|TRBV28|TRBJ1-2
TGTGCCAGCAGTACTCCGGGACAGGGGGAGGGCTACACCTTC
CASSTPGQGEGYTF
>-|TRBD1|TRBV30|TRBJ1-2
TGTGCCTGTTCGCGACAGGGTAGTGGCTACACCTTC
CACSRQGSGYTF
>-|-|TRBV13|TRBJ2-7
TGTGCCAGCAGCTTGTTGGGGGGGGCAGGCGACGAGCAGTACTTC
CASSLLGGAGDEQYF
>-|TRBD1|TRBV7-9|TRBJ1-2
TGTGCCAGCAGCCCCCGGGACAGGGTCTATGGCTACACCTTC
CASSPRDRVYGYTF
>-|TRBD1|TRBV5-1|TRBJ2-3
TGCGCCAGCAGCTGGACTCTCCGGGACAGGGGGTGGGCTACTAGCACAGATACGCAGTATTTT
CASSWTLRDRGWATSTDTQYF
>once|-|TRBV10-3|TRBJ1-2
TGTGCCGTCGTGGAGGAGGGAAGAAGGGGCTACACCTTC
CAVVEEGRRGYTF
>-|TRBD1|TRBV9|TRBJ1-1
TGTGCCAGCAGCCCAGGGGGTTTGCCATCGGAAGCTTTCTTT
CASSPGGLPSEAFF
>once|-|TRBV18|TRBJ1-2
TGTGCCAGCTCCCTCAAAACGGGTACACAACTTCACTATGGCTACACCTTC
CASSLKTGTQLHYGYTF
>-|TRBD1|TRBV5-1|TRBJ1-1
TGCGCCAGCAGGACAGGGGAAAACACTGAAGCTTTCTTT
CASRTGENTEAFF
>-|-|TRBV5-6|TRBJ2-5
TGTGCCAGCAGCTTGTACGGGGGAGCTGAAGAGACCCAGTACTTC
CASSLYGGAEETQYF
>-|-|TRBV7-3|TRBJ1-1
TGTGCCAGCAGCCCCGCGGGGAACACTGAAGCTTTCTTT
CASSPAGNTEAFF
>-|TRBD1|TRBV7-3|TRBJ2-3
TGTGCCAGCAGCCAAGGGACAGCCTTGACAGATACGCAGTATTTT
CASSQGTALTDTQYF
>few|TRBD1|TRBV18|TRBJ2-3
TGTGCCAGCTCGCCTCGACAGGGTGGCAGCACAGATACGCAGTATTTT
CASSPRQGGSTDTQYF
>-|TRBD2|TRBV6-5|TRBJ2-3
TGTGCCAGCAGTTACGATGCGGGAGTTACAGATACGCAGTATTTT
CASSYDAGVTDTQYF
>-|-|TRBV27|TRBJ1-1
TGTGCCAGCAGTTTAGGAGCAGGGATAAACACTGAAGCTTTCTTT
CASSLGAGINTEAFF
>-|TRBD1|TRBV30|TRBJ1-5
TGTGCCTGGGACAGGGGGGTGAAACAGCCCCAGCATTTT
CAWDRGVKQPQHF
>few|-|TRBV2|TRBJ2-7
TGTGCCAGCAGTGGCCGGGGAGCCTACGAGCAGTACTTC
CASSGRGAYEQYF
>-|TRBD1|TRBV6-6|TRBJ1-2
TGTGCCAGCAGCGGACAGGGAGGGGTTGGCTACACCTTC
CASSGQGGVGYTF
>-|TRBD1|TRBV28|TRBJ2-4
TGTGCTATACTAGAGACAGGGAAGTTGGATCAGTACTTC
CAILETGKLDQYF
>-|TRBD1|TRBV6-6|TRBJ1-1
TGTGCCAGCAGTTACTCGGGACAGGGAGGAGCTTTCTTT
CASSYSGQGGAFF
>-|-|TRBV5-1|TRBJ2-7
TGCGCCAGCAGTTTGGAGGGAGGCGAGCAGTACTTC
CASSLEGGEQYF
>-|TRBD2|TRBV7-8|TRBJ2-1
TGTGCCAGCAGCAAAAGGGGAGGGACTAGCGGGAGTTCTCGCCATGAGCAGTTCTTC
CASSKRGGTSGSSRHEQFF
>-|-|TRBV27|TRBJ1-5
TGTGCCAGCAGTTTATTGTCCGGTACAGGAAGCAATCAGCCCCAGCATTTT
CASSLLSGTGSNQPQHF
>-|-|TRBV5-4|TRBJ2-7
TGTGCCAGCAGCCCGGGGACAACCTACGAGCAGTACTTC
CASSPGTTYEQYF
>-|-|TRBV5-1|TRBJ2-7
TGCGCCAGCAGCTCCCCCTCAGAGACAGCTAGATACGAGCAGTACTTC
CASSSPSETARYEQYF
>-|TRBD1|TRBV30|TRBJ2-1
TGTGCCTGGAGACCAGGGGGCGGTGAGCAGTTCTTC
CAWRPGGGEQFF